The subject of this entry is one TCR beta chain. Amplification used 60 Vbeta primers and 13 Jbeta primers. The data were produced by immunoSEQ multiplex PCR, yet TCRdb's version contains in-frame clones alone and is incomplete. The repertoire holds 150,000 to 200,000 clones, with over 80% as singletons. The sample is drawn from a study of cytomegalovirus exposure and HLA in healthy donors. Germline values: CDR1 SNHLY, CDR2 FYNNEI. V lost 6 bases and J lost 3; bases outside the gene matches: 5. This CDR3 contains 14 residues. The TCR was taken from a man aged 45-65 years in good health and CMV-seropositive. Sequences were obtained from PBMCs. The chain employs TRBV2 and TRBJ2-3; 8 bases match TRBD2. The CDR3 nucleotides are TGTGCCAGCAGGGACGGGAGGGGGACAGATACGCAGTATTTT. This gives the protein CASRDGRGTDTQYF.